This T cell receptor (beta chain) is from a study of blood T cells in healthy people across ages. A J-beta primer mix and a sample-barcoded 5' primer were used in a second PCR of roughly 7 to 12 cycles. TCRdb redid the calling of the 5' RACE reads with MiXCR, one entry per CDR3 protein. The sample has about 1.4 million distinct CDR3 sequences; roughly 59% are singletons. Germline values: CDR1 SGHDT, CDR2 YYEEEE. The CDR3 is made up of 16 amino acids. The V and J genes are TRBV5-6 and TRBJ2-5; 10 nucleotides line up with TRBD2. The J call may not be correct, given that the DNA end is closer to TRBJ2-7. The sequencing input was blood. This clonotype was sampled from a man younger than 30 in good health. In DNA, the CDR3 is TGTGCCAGCAGCTTAGAACTAGCGGGACCCTCCTACGAGCAGTACTTC. Protein sequence: CASSLELAGPSYEQYF.